This T cell receptor beta chain derives from a study of blood T cell repertoires in COVID-19. Study background: Acute and convalescent COVID-19 specimens originated in the United States, Italy and Spain.

Clones were read by immunoSEQ multiplex PCR, and TCRdb kept only the in-frame ones, dropping some. The sample comprises 350,000 or so clones, around four fifths of which are singletons, and almost 3% rests with the top ten. V lost 6 bases to trimming and J lost 6 bases; unmatched junction nucleotides: 10. CDR1 and CDR2 from the germline V gene are MNHEY and SVGEGT. This CDR3 comprises 14 residues. Source material: peripheral blood. The chain links TRBV6-2 or TRBV6-3 to TRBJ2-7; 8 bases are a match to TRBD2. This sequence was found in a man aged 25-45 years with active or convalescent COVID-19. The CDR3, as DNA: TGTGCCAGCAGCAGCCCCGGGGGGGCCCTCGAGCAGTACTTC. As protein: CASSSPGGALEQYF.